This T cell receptor beta chain was identified in a study of CD8 T cells in Susac syndrome. High-throughput TCR beta sequencing covered peripheral CD8+ and CD4+ T cells. The patients with Susac syndrome satisfied recently defined diagnostic criteria for either definite or probable disease. While CD8+ and CD4+ T cells were isolated negatively, TEMRA cells were enriched by FACS. An amount of RNA that ranged from about 0.45 to 1 ug was reverse transcribed with random hexamers. A multiplex approach, immunoSEQ multiplex PCR, amplified TCR beta CDR3 across 54 Vbeta and 13 Jbeta. MiXCR, applied by TCRdb to the immunoSEQ multiplex PCR reads, yields one record per CDR3 protein. The data contain some 130,000 distinct CDR3 sequences, more than 85% of them singletons. Germline CDR1 is KGHDR and CDR2 is SFDVKD. The CDR3 loop spans 16 amino acids. The J segment lost 0 bases and the V segment lost 3 bases, leaving 5 bases of the junction unmatched.

Material: CD8+ T cells from PBMCs. The rearrangement uses TRBV24-1 and TRBJ2-3; 7 bases fit TRBD1. This TCR derives from a human donor with Susac syndrome. The CDR3 DNA follows: TGTGCCACCAGTGATGGGACAGATACTAGCACAGATACGCAGTATTTT. Translating gives CATSDGTDTSTDTQYF.